This section outlines one T cell receptor beta chain sequence together with its context. Its target is unknown. Unsorted cryopreserved PBMC were sequenced, averaging about 92,000 T cells per clinical donor. Generated by immunoSEQ multiplex PCR, the TCRdb table keeps only in-frame clones and is missing some. The table has over 25,000 clones, around 89% seen once; the top ten hold approximately 5.9%. Trimming shortened V by 3 bases and J by 4 bases, and 14 bases separated the two germline ends. CDR3 length: 15 residues. Germline V gene sequence: CDR1 SGDLS, CDR2 YYNGEE. The sample is drawn from a study of T cells in tuberculosis. Study overall: A South African cohort included IGRA-negative adolescents, latently infected IGRA-positive adolescents and adults with active tuberculosis. General study findings and limits: Samples were chosen by availability of cryopreserved specimens.

The source of this sequence is a donor aged 10-29 years with latent tuberculosis or without tuberculosis infection. V is TRBV9 and J is TRBJ2-1, with a weak D call TRBD2 (7 bases). The sequenced sample was PBMCs. This CDR3 reads CASSAGGRRYNEQFF. Here the CDR3 DNA reads TGTGCCAGCAGCGCGGGGGGCCGAAGGTACAATGAGCAGTTCTTC.